The present entry profiles one TCR beta chain with its context. This CDR3 has 15 residues. CDR1 KGHSH and CDR2 LQKENI come from the germline V gene. V lost 0 bases to trimming and J lost 1 base, with 9 bases between them. The sample originates from a study of T cell changes during pregnancy in multiple sclerosis. Assay: immunoSEQ multiplex PCR; the TCRdb copy retains only in-frame clones and omits some. Seen here are 30,000 or so clones, 89% observed once, and the top ten hold around 10%. The TCR sequence derives from a female donor with multiple sclerosis, enrolled in a pregnancy study. The chain joins TRBV18 to TRBJ1-1, with D unresolved. The source was CD8+ T cells from peripheral blood mononuclear cells, collected in the third trimester of pregnancy. CDR3 DNA: TGTGCCAGCTCACCACCTCGAGTACGGAACACTGAAGCTTTCTTT. This gives the protein CASSPPRVRNTEAFF.